These 20 T cell receptor beta chains came from one sample sequenced in a study of T-cell memory formation after mild COVID-19. Using its own MiXCR run on the 5' RACE reads, TCRdb lists one record per CDR3 protein. The sample holds roughly 250,000 distinct CDR3 sequences, about 17% seen once. The sample consisted of PBMCs or a T cell subset sorted from them (not recorded which). Receptors originate from a man between 18 and 29 years old who had mild COVID-19 (a few samples of this study predate the infection). Cell type and time point are not known.

The chain is built from TRBV5-4 and TRBJ2-7; 14 bases match TRBD2. Germline CDR1 and CDR2: SGHNT and YYREEE (reference sequence). The length of the CDR3 is 17 residues. J gave up 4 bases and V 2 bases, and 8 bases lay outside the gene matches. CDR3 protein: CASSFEGLAGARYEQYF. The CDR3 bases are TGTGCCAGCAGCTTTGAGGGACTAGCGGGGGCCCGATACGAGCAGTACTTC.

A few counts support this clonotype. The chain links TRBV10-3 to TRBJ2-7; D gene ambiguous. V dropped 8 bases and J dropped 4 bases, with 9 bases sitting between them. CDR3 length equals 11 residues. Germline V lookup: CDR1 ENHRY, CDR2 SYGVKD. The DNA of the CDR3 is TGTGCCATCGATAACGGTTACGAGCAGTACTTC. It specifies CAIDNGYEQYF.

This rearrangement joins TRBV20-1 to TRBJ2-1; D unresolved. With 0 bases removed from V and 8 bases from J, the gap between germline ends came to 8 bases. The CDR3 contains 12 residues. The germline V gene encodes CDR1 DFQATT and CDR2 SNEGSKA (reference sequence). CDR3 amino acids: CSARDLPHEQFF. The CDR3 nucleotides are TGCAGTGCTAGAGATCTCCCCCATGAGCAGTTCTTC.

Only a few counts were recorded for this clonotype. The CDR3 is CASSPGVSTGELFF. The CDR3 DNA reads as TGTGCCAGCAGCCCGGGAGTGAGCACCGGGGAGCTGTTTTTT. J is TRBJ2-2 and V is TRBV11-3; tentative D call: TRBD2 (6 bases). Trimming stripped 5 bases from V and 4 bases from J, with 11 bases between. The CDR3 is 14 residues long. Germline V CDR1 and CDR2: SGHNT, YENEEA.

In its sample, this clonotype was seen a few times. The rearrangement uses TRBV3-1 and TRBJ2-5; the D is unclear. V lost 6 bases to trimming and J lost 4 bases, with 9 bases between them. The CDR3 has 12 residues. The V gene's germline CDR1 is LGHDT and CDR2 YNNKEL (reference sequence). The CDR3 loop reads CASSAGRETQYF. CDR3 bases: TGTGCCAGCAGTGCAGGTAGAGAGACCCAGTACTTC.

The chain recombines TRBV20-1 with TRBJ1-3; unclear D gene. The germline V and J ends were trimmed by 1 base and 8 bases, with 6 bases remaining between them. The CDR3 is 11 amino acids. Per the germline V gene, CDR1 is DFQATT and CDR2 is SNEGSKA (reference sequence). The CDR3 is CSARVAHTIYF. The CDR3 DNA sequence: TGCAGTGCTAGAGTTGCCCACACCATATATTTT.

The CDR3 loop is CASSLEAGSNTGELFF. The CDR3 bases are TGTGCCAGCAGCTTAGAAGCAGGGTCGAACACCGGGGAGCTGTTTTTT. The rearrangement joins TRBV7-8 to TRBJ2-2; tentative D call: TRBD1 (5 bases). The CDR3 totals 16 residues. Germline CDR1 is SGHVS and CDR2 is FQNEAQ. The V end lost 1 base, the J end lost 0 bases, and 9 bases lay between the germline ends.

V gene TRBV14 combines with J gene TRBJ1-1; 7 bases are a match to TRBD1. The V segment lost 4 bases and the J segment 0 bases; nucleotides outside the gene matches: 5. Looked up from germline, CDR1 is SGHDN and CDR2 is FVKESK. This CDR3 has 15 residues. The CDR3 DNA reads as TGTGCCAGCAGCCGCAACAGGGGTTTGAACACTGAAGCTTTCTTT. Translating it yields CASSRNRGLNTEAFF.

At least ten counts were recorded for this clonotype. This rearrangement joins TRBV12-3 or TRBV12-4 to TRBJ2-7; no clear D. Trimming took off 5 bases at V and 3 bases at J, with 20 bases between the two ends. The length of the CDR3 is 16 residues. The chain's CDR3 is CASSPIYGGSLYEQYF. The CDR3 DNA sequence: TGTGCCAGCAGTCCTATTTATGGTGGCAGCCTCTACGAGCAGTACTTC.

The chain links TRBV18 to TRBJ2-3, with 8 bases lining up with TRBD1. Per germline, CDR1 KGHSH and CDR2 LQKENI. There are 14 residues in the CDR3. Trimming at V came to 3 bases and at J to 3 bases, leaving 2 bases not matched to a gene. The CDR3 nucleotides read TGTGCCAGCTCACCGGACAGGGTAACAGATACGCAGTATTTT. Its protein is CASSPDRVTDTQYF.

The table lists this clonotype with many counts. This chain connects TRBV6-1 to TRBJ2-7; D is possibly TRBD1 (7 bases). Trimming cost V 7 bases and J 3 bases, with 13 bases left between them. The CDR3 length is 13 residues. Germline loops: CDR1 MNHNS, CDR2 SASEGT. This CDR3 reads CASKRGDSYEQYF. DNA for the CDR3: TGTGCCAGCAAGCGCGGGGACAGCTACGAGCAGTACTTC.

This clonotype turned up a few times. CDR3 in DNA: TGCGCCAGCAGCTTGGCCAGTCTTAACACCGGGGAGCTGTTTTTT. Its translation is CASSLASLNTGELFF. The genes are TRBV5-1 and TRBJ2-2; D gene ambiguous. Germline assignment: CDR1 SGHRS and CDR2 YFSETQ. CDR3 length: 15 amino acids. Trimming took 0 bases from V and 2 from J, leaving 8 bases between them.

The chain recombines TRBV18 with TRBJ1-6; D not resolved. CDR1 and CDR2 (germline): KGHSH, LQKENI. V was cut by 4 bases and J by 5 bases, with 6 bases left in between. CDR3 size: 13 residues. CDR3 sequence reads: CASSREDNSPLHF. CDR3 nucleotide sequence: TGTGCCAGCTCACGGGAGGATAATTCACCCCTCCACTTT. Based on the CDR3 plus reference TRBV18 and TRBJ1-6, the full variable domain is NAGVMQNPRHLVRRRGQEARLRCSPMKGHSHVYWYRQLPEEGLKFMVYLQKENIIDESGMPKERFSAEFPKEGPSILRIQQVVRGDSAAYFCASSREDNSPLHFGNGTRLTVT.

The chain combines TRBV18 with TRBJ2-1, with 7 bases identical to TRBD2. From germline, CDR1 is KGHSH and CDR2 LQKENI. V lost 3 bases, J lost 6 bases, and 11 bases stayed unmatched. The CDR3 has 16 residues. The CDR3 nucleotides read TGTGCCAGCTCACCCCATCCCCCGGGACTACCCAATGAGCAGTTCTTC. The encoded protein is CASSPHPPGLPNEQFF.

This clonotype was seen many times. This chain joins TRBV28 and TRBJ1-1, with 8 bases lining up with TRBD1. The CDR3 consists of 14 residues. V dropped 7 bases and J dropped 3; count of bases not matched to a gene: 7. Looked up from germline, CDR1 is MDHEN and CDR2 is SYDVKM. In DNA form, the CDR3 reads TGTGCCAGCACCCCGACAGGGGCGGACACTGAAGCTTTCTTT. It translates to CASTPTGADTEAFF.

This clonotype has a handful of counts. CDR3 residues: CASSSLAGDLTGELFF. In nucleotides, the CDR3 is TGCGCCAGCAGCTCGCTGGCGGGGGACCTCACCGGGGAGCTGTTTTTT. The chain joins TRBV5-1 to TRBJ2-2; 7 bases agree with TRBD2. Germline CDR1 is SGHRS and CDR2 is YFSETQ. Losses at the gene ends were 3 bases for V and 4 bases for J; bases not matched to a gene: 9. The CDR3 spans 16 residues. The full variable domain, in which reference TRBV5-1 and TRBJ2-2 provide the parts outside the CDR3, is KAGVTQTPRYLIKTRGQQVTLSCSPISGHRSVSWYQQTPGQGLQFLFEYFSETQRNKGNFPGRFSGRQFSNSRSEMNVSTLELGDSALYLCASSSLAGDLTGELFFGEGSRLTVL.

In its sample, this clonotype was seen a few times. The gene calls are TRBV9 and TRBJ1-5; D is uncertain. CDR3 length: 15 residues. V dropped 4 bases and J dropped 10 bases, with 21 bases sitting between them. Looked up from germline, CDR1 is SGDLS and CDR2 is YYNGEE. CDR3 in amino acids: CASSLGSPEARPQHF. The CDR3 nucleotides are TGTGCCAGCAGCCTGGGCAGCCCCGAGGCGAGACCCCAGCATTTT.

In this sample, this clonotype turned up many times. The chain employs TRBV5-1 and TRBJ2-7; no clear D gene. Germline V gives CDR1 SGHRS, CDR2 YFSETQ. Trimming took off 0 bases at V and 5 bases at J, with 12 bases between the two ends. The CDR3 runs to 14 residues. The CDR3 coding sequence is TGCGCCAGCAGCTTGGAGGCTCCTTCAAACGAGCAGTACTTC. This codes for CASSLEAPSNEQYF.

The chain employs TRBV6-6 and TRBJ2-7; D gene uncertain. The V gene lost 5 bases and the J gene lost 3 bases, with 11 bases spanning the gap. Germline CDR1 and CDR2: MNHNY and SVGAGI (reference sequence). This CDR3 is 13 amino acids long. CDR3 sequence: CASSRLQNYEQYF. The CDR3, as DNA: TGTGCCAGCAGTCGGCTACAGAACTACGAGCAGTACTTC.

CDR3 DNA: TGTGCCAGCAGCTCTCGGGGGATCCAAGAGACCCAGTACTTC. Protein product: CASSSRGIQETQYF. The rearrangement uses TRBV7-2 and TRBJ2-5; a weak D match, TRBD2 (6 bases). The CDR3 is 14 residues long. The V end lost 4 bases, the J end lost 1 base, and 10 bases lay between the germline ends. Germline CDR1 SGHTA, CDR2 FQGNSA. The whole variable domain, remainder taken from reference TRBV7-2 and TRBJ2-5, is GAGVSQSPSNKVTEKGKDVELRCDPISGHTALYWYRQSLGQGLEFLIYFQGNSAPDKSGLPSDRFSAERTGGSVSTLTIQRTQQEDSAVYLCASSSRGIQETQYFGPGTRLLVL.